This TCR beta chain was recorded in a study of cytomegalovirus exposure and HLA in healthy donors. Primers for the PCR totalled 60 Vbeta and 13 Jbeta. Only in-frame clones appear in the TCRdb table, and some are missing; sequencing was by immunoSEQ multiplex PCR. The sample lists some 190,000 clones; 77% were seen once. V lost 4 bases and J 6 bases, leaving 6 bases between the germline ends. This CDR3 spans 11 amino acids. CDR1 and CDR2 from the germline V gene are MNHEY and SVGAGI. The chain joins TRBV6-5 to TRBJ1-1, with D possibly matching TRBD1 (5 bases). Sequenced: PBMCs. This clonotype was sampled from a man between 18 and 29 years old in good health and CMV-seronegative. Written as DNA, the CDR3 is TGTGCCAGCAGTTCGGGGGCTGAAGCTTTCTTT. It yields the protein CASSSGAEAFF.